This is a list of T cell receptor beta chains from one sample in a study of T cells in Graves' hyperthyroidism and ophthalmopathy. TCRdb re-derived calls from the multiplex PCR reads in MiXCR, one entry per CDR3 protein. The sample carries roughly 560,000 distinct CDR3 sequences, about 15% recorded once. The specimen was blood. The receptors were gathered from a middle-aged woman with Graves' ophthalmopathy. Both conserved end residues are part of each CDR3.

CDR3 protein,V gene,J gene
CASWRINTEAFF,TRBV6-2/TRBV6-3,TRBJ1-1
CAWNRGSTDTQYF,TRBV30,TRBJ2-3
CASSLRAEQETQYF,TRBV12-3/TRBV12-4,TRBJ2-5
CASSLRSGDQPQHF,TRBV12-3/TRBV12-4,TRBJ1-5
CASRTGLNRYEQYF,TRBV28,TRBJ2-7
CSAQTAAYEQYF,TRBV20-1,TRBJ2-7
CSARIRQGGSEAFF,TRBV20-1,TRBJ1-1
CSVPGTGGGGYTF,TRBV29-1,TRBJ1-2
CASSLGSHNTYEQYF,TRBV7-9,TRBJ2-7
CASSLGGGLSDTQYF,TRBV11-2,TRBJ2-3
CASSFLSHTEAFF,TRBV7-3,TRBJ1-1
CASSDDHGYTF,TRBV25-1,TRBJ1-2
CAWSPPPSYEQYF,TRBV30,TRBJ2-7
CAIVPRGRDEQYF,TRBV28,TRBJ2-7
CASITSGRGWNTEAFF,TRBV11-2,TRBJ1-1
CATQLRTAGGYGYTF,TRBV2,TRBJ1-2
CASSPWSDGSTYGYTF,TRBV6-1,TRBJ1-2
CASSLGLWTGKMAWNQPQHF,TRBV28,TRBJ1-5
CATSRDGRAYEQYF,TRBV15,TRBJ2-7
CASNPGLAVQETQYF,TRBV9,TRBJ2-5
CSVESLGGSTDTQYF,TRBV29-1,TRBJ2-3
CASSLIRITYSNQPQHF,TRBV28,TRBJ1-5
CASAGGVLAGSYEQYF,TRBV10-2,TRBJ2-7
CATSRDGTSGKETQYF,TRBV15,TRBJ2-5
CASSLSGGGPYEQYF,TRBV28,TRBJ2-7
CASTIEQRLVETQYF,TRBV13,TRBJ2-5
CASSQGNRNTEAFF,TRBV4-1,TRBJ1-1
CASSRQGGSGRALGTGELFF,TRBV6-4,TRBJ2-2
CASSYSDRGHEQYF,TRBV6-5,TRBJ2-7
CAWSSTRTGRAFF,TRBV30,TRBJ1-1
CSARTQEREVYEQYF,TRBV20-1,TRBJ2-7
CATQRDYQETQYF,TRBV24-1,TRBJ2-5
CASSAGLAGVWGEQYF,TRBV9,TRBJ2-7
CASSEFLSNNYGYTF,TRBV2,TRBJ1-2
CASSPDRENQPQHF,TRBV2,TRBJ1-5
CASSPVREIAGELFF,TRBV6-5,TRBJ2-2
CASSSPPTLAYGYTF,TRBV7-8,TRBJ1-2
CASSPGTPNQPQHF,TRBV28,TRBJ1-5
CATSEGDGELFF,TRBV24-1,TRBJ2-2
CASSRGPSGGEQYF,TRBV7-3,TRBJ2-7
CASSSTGTGQPQHF,TRBV27,TRBJ1-5
CATSDNRVWGNNEQFF,TRBV24-1,TRBJ2-1
CASSQQMQETQYF,TRBV4-3,TRBJ2-5